Each of the 5 T cell receptor beta chains below was sequenced from the same sample in a study of radiation and T cells in renal cell carcinoma. Time point of the sample: blood 2 weeks post-SBRT. Documented treatment: 15 Gy SBRT to primary tumor, nephrectomy 4 weeks later. Measured with immunoSEQ multiplex PCR; TCRdb has only the in-frame clones, and not every one. The sample contains 100,000 to 150,000 clones, about four fifths of which appear only once. This material consisted of blood, taken from a patient whose treatment included radiotherapy and nephrectomy. The source of these receptors is a man aged 45-65 years with renal cell carcinoma.

This clone was counted only a few times. The chain recombines TRBV19 with TRBJ1-1, with D unclear. CDR1 and CDR2 (germline): LNHDA, SQIVND (reference sequence). Trimming stripped 10 bases from V and 1 base from J, with 16 bases between. This CDR3 region has 14 residues. CDR3 in amino acids: CATRLGLGNTEAFF. The CDR3 coding sequence is TGTGCCACCCGGCTTGGGTTGGGGAACACTGAAGCTTTCTTT.

The J gene is TRBJ2-1, the V gene TRBV5-6; D might be TRBD2 (5 bases). The CDR3 is 15 amino acids. The ends were cut back, 7 bases at V and 4 bases at J, with 18 bases in the middle. Germline V gene lookup returns CDR1 SGHDT and CDR2 YYEEEE. The CDR3 region is CASGPGLFWYNEQFF. The CDR3, as DNA: TGTGCCAGCGGCCCAGGACTGTTCTGGTACAATGAGCAGTTCTTC.

This chain connects TRBV5-1 to TRBJ1-1; D not resolved. The CDR3 is 12 amino acids. Germline CDR1 and CDR2: SGHRS and YFSETQ. V gave up 0 bases and J gave up 9 bases, with 9 bases separating them. In nucleotides, the CDR3 is TGCGCCAGCAGCTTGGATCGCGCAAAAGCTTTCTTT. As protein: CASSLDRAKAFF.

The V call is TRBV6-1, the J call TRBJ2-6; D is uncertain. Germline CDR1 reads MNHNS; CDR2 reads SASEGT. CDR3 length equals 13 residues. Trimming removed 7 bases from V and 2 bases from J, with 6 bases in between. Here the CDR3 DNA reads TGTGCCAGCAAGCTCCCTGGGGCCAACGTCCTGACTTTC. Its translation: CASKLPGANVLTF.

The rearrangement links TRBV15 to TRBJ2-3; no clear D gene. This CDR3 has 13 residues. The germline V gene encodes CDR1 LNHNV and CDR2 YYDKDF (reference sequence). Trimming left V 2 bases short and J 2 bases short, with 5 bases between. The CDR3 reads CATSRWATDTQYF. The CDR3 region has the DNA TGTGCCACCAGCAGATGGGCCACAGATACGCAGTATTTT.